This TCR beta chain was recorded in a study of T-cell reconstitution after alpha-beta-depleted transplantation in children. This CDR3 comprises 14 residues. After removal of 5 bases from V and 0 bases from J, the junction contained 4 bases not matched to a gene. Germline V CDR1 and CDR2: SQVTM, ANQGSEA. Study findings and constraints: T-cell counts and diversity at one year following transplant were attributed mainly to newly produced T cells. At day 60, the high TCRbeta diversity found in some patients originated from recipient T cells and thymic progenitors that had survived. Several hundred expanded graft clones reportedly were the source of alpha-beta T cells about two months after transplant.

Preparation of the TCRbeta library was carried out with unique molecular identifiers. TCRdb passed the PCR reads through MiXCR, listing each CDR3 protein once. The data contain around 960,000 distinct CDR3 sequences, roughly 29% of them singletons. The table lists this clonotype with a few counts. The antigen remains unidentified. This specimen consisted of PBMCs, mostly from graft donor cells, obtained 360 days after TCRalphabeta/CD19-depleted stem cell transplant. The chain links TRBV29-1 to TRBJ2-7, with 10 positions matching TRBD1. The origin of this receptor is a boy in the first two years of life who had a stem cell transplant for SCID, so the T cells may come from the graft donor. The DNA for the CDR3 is TGCAGCGTTACCGGGACAGGGGTCTCCTACGAGCAGTACTTC. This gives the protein CSVTGTGVSYEQYF.